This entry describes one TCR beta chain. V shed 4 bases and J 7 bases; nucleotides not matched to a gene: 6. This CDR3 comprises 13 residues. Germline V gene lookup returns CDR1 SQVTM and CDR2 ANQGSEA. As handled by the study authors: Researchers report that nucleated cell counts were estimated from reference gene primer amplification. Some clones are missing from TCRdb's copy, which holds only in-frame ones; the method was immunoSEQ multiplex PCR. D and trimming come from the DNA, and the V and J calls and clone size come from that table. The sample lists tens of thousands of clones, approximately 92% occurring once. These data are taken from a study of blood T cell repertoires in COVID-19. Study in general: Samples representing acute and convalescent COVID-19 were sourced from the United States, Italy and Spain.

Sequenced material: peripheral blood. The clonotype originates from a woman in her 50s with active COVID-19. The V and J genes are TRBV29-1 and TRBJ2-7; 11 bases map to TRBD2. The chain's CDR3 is CSVAGSGRGEQYF. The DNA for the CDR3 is TGCAGCGTTGCAGGTAGCGGGAGGGGAGAGCAGTACTTC.